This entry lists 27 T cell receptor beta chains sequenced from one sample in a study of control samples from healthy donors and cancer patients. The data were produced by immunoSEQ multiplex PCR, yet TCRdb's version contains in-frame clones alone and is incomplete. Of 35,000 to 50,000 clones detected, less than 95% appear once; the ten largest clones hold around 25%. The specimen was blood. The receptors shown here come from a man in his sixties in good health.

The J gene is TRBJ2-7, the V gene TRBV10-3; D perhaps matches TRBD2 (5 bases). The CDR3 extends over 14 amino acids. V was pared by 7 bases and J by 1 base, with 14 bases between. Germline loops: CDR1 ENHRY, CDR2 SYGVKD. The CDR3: CAIKRARASYEQYF. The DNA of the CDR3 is TGTGCCATCAAGAGGGCCCGAGCATCCTACGAGCAGTACTTC.

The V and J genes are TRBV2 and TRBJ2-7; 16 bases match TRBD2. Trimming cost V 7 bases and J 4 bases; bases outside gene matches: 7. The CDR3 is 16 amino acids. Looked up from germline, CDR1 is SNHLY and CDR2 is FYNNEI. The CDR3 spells CASKGTSGRAEYEQYF. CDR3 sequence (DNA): TGTGCCAGCAAAGGGACTAGCGGGAGGGCCGAGTACGAGCAGTACTTC.

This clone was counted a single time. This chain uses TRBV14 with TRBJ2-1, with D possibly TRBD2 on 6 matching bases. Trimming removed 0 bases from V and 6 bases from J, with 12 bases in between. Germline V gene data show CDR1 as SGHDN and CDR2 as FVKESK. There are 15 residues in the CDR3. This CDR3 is CASSQDLLAFNEQFF. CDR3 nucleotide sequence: TGTGCCAGCAGCCAAGATCTACTAGCCTTCAATGAGCAGTTCTTC.

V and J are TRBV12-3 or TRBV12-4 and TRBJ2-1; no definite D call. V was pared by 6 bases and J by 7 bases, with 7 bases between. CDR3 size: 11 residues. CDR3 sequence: CASRARNEQFF. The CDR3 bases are TGTGCCAGCAGAGCAAGAAATGAGCAGTTCTTC.

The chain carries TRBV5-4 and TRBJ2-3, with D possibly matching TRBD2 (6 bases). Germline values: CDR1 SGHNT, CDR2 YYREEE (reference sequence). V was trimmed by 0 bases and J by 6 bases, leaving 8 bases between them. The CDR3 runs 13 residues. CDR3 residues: CASSLVLADTQYF. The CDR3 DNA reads TGTGCCAGCAGCTTGGTGCTAGCGGATACGCAGTATTTT.

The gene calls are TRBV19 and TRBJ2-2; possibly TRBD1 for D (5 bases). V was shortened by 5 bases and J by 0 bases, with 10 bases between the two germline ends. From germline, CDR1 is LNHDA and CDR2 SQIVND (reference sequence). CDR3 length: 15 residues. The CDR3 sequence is CASSSRVPNTGELFF. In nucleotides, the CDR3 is TGTGCCAGTAGTTCCAGGGTTCCGAACACCGGGGAGCTGTTTTTT.

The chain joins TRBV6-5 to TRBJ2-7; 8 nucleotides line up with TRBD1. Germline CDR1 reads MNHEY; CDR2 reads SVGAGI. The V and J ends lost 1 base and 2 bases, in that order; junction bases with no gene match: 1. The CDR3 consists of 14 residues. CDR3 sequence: CASSYLGQAYEQYF. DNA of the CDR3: TGTGCCAGCAGTTACTTGGGACAGGCCTACGAGCAGTACTTC.

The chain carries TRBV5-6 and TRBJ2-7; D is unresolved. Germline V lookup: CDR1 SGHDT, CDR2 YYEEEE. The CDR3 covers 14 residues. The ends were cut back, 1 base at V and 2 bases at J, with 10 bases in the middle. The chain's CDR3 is CASSLSVGPYEQYF. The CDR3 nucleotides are TGTGCCAGCAGCTTGAGTGTAGGGCCCTACGAGCAGTACTTC.

CDR3 coding DNA: TGTGCCAGCTCTAGCTCCTCTTCTTACGAGCAGTACTTC. Translated: CASSSSSSYEQYF. The chain couples TRBV19 to TRBJ2-7, with D maybe TRBD2 (5 bases). Germline V gives CDR1 LNHDA, CDR2 SQIVND (reference sequence). The CDR3 covers 13 residues. V was shortened by 9 bases and J by 4 bases, with 16 bases between the two germline ends.

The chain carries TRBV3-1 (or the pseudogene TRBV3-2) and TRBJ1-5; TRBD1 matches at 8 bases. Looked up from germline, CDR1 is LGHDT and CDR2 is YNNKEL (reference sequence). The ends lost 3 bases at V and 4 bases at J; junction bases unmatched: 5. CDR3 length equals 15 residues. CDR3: CASSHGQGVNQPQHF. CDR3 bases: TGTGCCAGCAGCCACGGACAGGGAGTGAATCAGCCCCAGCATTTT.

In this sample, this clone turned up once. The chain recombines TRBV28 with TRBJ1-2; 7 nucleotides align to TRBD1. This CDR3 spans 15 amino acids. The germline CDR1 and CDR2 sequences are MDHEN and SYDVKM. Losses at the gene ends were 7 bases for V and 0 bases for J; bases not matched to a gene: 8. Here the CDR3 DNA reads TGTGCCAGCACTCAGGGGGGGGTAGCTAACTATGGCTACACCTTC. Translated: CASTQGGVANYGYTF.

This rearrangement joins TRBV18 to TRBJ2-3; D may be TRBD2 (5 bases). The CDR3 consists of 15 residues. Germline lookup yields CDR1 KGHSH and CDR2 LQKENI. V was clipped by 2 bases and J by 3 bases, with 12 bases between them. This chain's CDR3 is CASSPGVSGTDTQYF. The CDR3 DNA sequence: TGTGCCAGCTCACCAGGGGTGAGCGGAACAGATACGCAGTATTTT.

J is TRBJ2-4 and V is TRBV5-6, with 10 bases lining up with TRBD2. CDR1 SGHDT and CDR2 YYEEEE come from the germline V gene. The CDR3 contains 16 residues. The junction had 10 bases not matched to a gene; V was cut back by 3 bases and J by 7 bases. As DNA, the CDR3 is TGTGCCAGCAGCTCTTTCCCCCTAGCGGGAGTCAACATTCAGTACTTC. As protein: CASSSFPLAGVNIQYF.

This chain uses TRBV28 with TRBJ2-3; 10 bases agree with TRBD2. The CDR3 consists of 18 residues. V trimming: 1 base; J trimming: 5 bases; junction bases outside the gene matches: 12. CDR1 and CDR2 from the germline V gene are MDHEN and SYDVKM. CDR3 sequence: CASSLSVFASGRRDTQYF. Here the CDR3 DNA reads TGTGCCAGCAGTTTATCAGTGTTTGCTAGCGGGAGAAGAGATACGCAGTATTTT.

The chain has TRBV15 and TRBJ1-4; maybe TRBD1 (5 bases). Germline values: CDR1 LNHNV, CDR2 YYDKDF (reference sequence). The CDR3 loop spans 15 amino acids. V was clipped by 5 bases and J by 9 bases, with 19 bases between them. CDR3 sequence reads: CATSGGIGEAKKLFF. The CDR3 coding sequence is TGTGCCACCAGCGGAGGGATAGGGGAGGCCAAAAAACTGTTTTTT.

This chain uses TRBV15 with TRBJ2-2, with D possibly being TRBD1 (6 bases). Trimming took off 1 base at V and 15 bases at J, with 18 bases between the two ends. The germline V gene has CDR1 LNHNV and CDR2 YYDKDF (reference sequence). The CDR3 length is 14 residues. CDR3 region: CATSRGVQGWTMFF. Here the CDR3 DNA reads TGTGCCACCAGCAGAGGAGTCCAGGGGTGGACGATGTTTTTT.

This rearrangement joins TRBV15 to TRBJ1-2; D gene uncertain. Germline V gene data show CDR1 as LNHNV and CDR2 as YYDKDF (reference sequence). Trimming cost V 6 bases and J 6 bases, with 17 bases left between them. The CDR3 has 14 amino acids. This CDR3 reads CATSPRSDGHGYTF. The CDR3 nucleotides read TGTGCCACCAGTCCTAGATCAGATGGACATGGCTACACCTTC.

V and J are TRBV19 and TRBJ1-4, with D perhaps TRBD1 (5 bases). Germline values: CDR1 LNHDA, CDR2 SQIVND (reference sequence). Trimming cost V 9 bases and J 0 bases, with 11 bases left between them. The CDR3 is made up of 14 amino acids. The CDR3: CASQLRATNEKLFF. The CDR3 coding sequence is TGTGCCAGCCAGCTCAGGGCAACTAATGAAAAACTGTTTTTT.

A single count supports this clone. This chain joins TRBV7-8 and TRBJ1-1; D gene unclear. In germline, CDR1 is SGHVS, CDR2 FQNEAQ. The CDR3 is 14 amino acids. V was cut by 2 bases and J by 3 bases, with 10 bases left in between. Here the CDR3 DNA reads TGTGCCAGCAGCTTACTCTCGAGGGACACTGAAGCTTTCTTT. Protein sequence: CASSLLSRDTEAFF.

The CDR3 here is CASSLKIRGGEQYF. DNA of the CDR3: TGTGCCAGCAGCTTAAAAATCCGGGGAGGCGAGCAGTACTTC. The rearrangement links TRBV11-2 to TRBJ2-7; D might be TRBD2 (6 bases). The CDR3 extends over 14 amino acids. Germline V gene data show CDR1 as SGHAT and CDR2 as FQNNGV. The V gene lost 2 bases and the J gene lost 6 bases, with 14 bases spanning the gap. Full variable domain (outside the CDR3, taken from reference TRBV11-2 and TRBJ2-7): EAGVAQSPRYKIIEKRQSVAFWCNPISGHATLYWYQQILGQGPKLLIQFQNNGVVDDSQLPKDRFSAERLKGVDSTLKIQPAKLEDSAVYLCASSLKIRGGEQYFGPGTRLTVT.

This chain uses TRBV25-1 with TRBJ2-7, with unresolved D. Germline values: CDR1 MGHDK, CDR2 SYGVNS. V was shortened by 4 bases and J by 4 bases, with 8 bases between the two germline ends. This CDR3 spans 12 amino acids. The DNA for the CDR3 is TGTGCCAGCAGTGTGGCGTTTTACGAGCAGTACTTC. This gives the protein CASSVAFYEQYF.

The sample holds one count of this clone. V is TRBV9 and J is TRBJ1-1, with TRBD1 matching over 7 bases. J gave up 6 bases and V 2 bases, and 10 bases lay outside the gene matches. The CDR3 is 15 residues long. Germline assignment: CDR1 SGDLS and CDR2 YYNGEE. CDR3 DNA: TGTGCCAGCAGCGTCCATCATGGGACAGCAGCTGAAGCTTTCTTT. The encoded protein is CASSVHHGTAAEAFF.

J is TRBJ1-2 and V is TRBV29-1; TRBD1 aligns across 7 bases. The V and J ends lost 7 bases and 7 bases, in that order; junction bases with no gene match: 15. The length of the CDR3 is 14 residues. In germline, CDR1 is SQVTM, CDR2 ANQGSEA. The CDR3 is CSETRGQYLAGYTF. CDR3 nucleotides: TGCAGCGAAACGAGGGGACAGTACCTCGCTGGCTACACCTTC.

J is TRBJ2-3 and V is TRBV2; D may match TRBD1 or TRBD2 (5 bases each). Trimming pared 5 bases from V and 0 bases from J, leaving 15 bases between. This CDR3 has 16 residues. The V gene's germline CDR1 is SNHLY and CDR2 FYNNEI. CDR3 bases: TGTGCCAGCAGTTGGGACGGATTATCTAGCACAGATACGCAGTATTTT. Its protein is CASSWDGLSSTDTQYF.

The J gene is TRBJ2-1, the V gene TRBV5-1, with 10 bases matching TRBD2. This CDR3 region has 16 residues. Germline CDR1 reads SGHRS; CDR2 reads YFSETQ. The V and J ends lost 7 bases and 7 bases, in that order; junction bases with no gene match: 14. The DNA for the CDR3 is TGCGCCAGCGCCGGGGGACTAGCGAGGCCTAGGAATGAGCAGTTCTTC. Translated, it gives CASAGGLARPRNEQFF.

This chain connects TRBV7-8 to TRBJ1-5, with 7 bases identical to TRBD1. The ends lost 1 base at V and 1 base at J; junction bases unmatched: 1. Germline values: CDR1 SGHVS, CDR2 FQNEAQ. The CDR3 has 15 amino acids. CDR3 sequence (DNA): TGTGCCAGCAGCTTAGACAGGGGAAGCAATCAGCCCCAGCATTTT. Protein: CASSLDRGSNQPQHF. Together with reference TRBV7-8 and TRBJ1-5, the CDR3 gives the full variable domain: GAGVSQSPRYKVAKRGQDVALRCDPISGHVSLFWYQQALGQGPEFLTYFQNEAQLDKSGLPSDRFFAERPEGSVSTLKIQRTQQEDSAVYLCASSLDRGSNQPQHFGDGTRLSIL.

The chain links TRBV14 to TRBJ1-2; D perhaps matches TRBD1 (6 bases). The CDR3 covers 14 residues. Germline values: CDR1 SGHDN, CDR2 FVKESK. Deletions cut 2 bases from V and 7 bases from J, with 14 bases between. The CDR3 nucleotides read TGTGCCAGCAGCCAACAACAGGGCCTCTTTGGCTACACCTTC. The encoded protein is CASSQQQGLFGYTF.